This TCR beta chain was retrieved from a study of T-cell reconstitution after alpha-beta-depleted transplantation in children. The TCRbeta library incorporated unique molecular identifiers. TCRdb fed the PCR reads into MiXCR, producing one record per CDR3 protein. The sample lists fewer than 700,000 distinct CDR3 sequences, roughly 23% occurring once. Findings and limits, study-wide: From surviving recipient T cells and thymic progenitors came the high day-60 TCRbeta diversity observed in some patients. Reportedly, roughly two months post-transplant, alpha-beta T cells arose from several hundred expanded graft clones. A year had passed since transplant, and T-cell counts and diversity by then came mostly from newly produced T cells.

Germline V gives CDR1 SGHTA, CDR2 FQGNSA. This CDR3 has 16 residues. V was clipped by 2 bases and J by 2 bases, with 12 bases between them. There are many counts of this clonotype. Its specificity is not known. The sequence was collected from a boy in the first two years of life who had a stem cell transplant for acute myeloid leukemia, so the T cells may come from the graft donor. The source was PBMCs, mostly from graft donor cells, collected 360 days after TCRalphabeta/CD19-depleted stem cell transplant. The rearrangement links TRBV7-2 to TRBJ2-2, with D unresolved. This CDR3 is CASSLLTGGNTGELFF. The CDR3 DNA is TGTGCCAGCAGCTTACTGACGGGCGGAAACACCGGGGAGCTGTTTTTT.